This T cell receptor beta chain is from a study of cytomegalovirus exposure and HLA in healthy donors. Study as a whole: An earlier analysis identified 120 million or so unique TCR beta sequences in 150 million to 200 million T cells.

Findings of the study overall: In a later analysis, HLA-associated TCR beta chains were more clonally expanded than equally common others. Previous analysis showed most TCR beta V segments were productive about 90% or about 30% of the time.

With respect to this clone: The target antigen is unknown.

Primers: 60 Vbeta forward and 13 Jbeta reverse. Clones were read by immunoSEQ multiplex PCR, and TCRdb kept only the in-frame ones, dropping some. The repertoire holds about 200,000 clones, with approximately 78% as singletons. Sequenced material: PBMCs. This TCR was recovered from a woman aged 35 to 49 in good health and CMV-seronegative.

In DNA, the CDR3 is TGTGCCAGTAGTAACCGACTAGCGGGCACAGATACGCAGTATTTT. Residues: CASSNRLAGTDTQYF. The chain employs TRBV19 and TRBJ2-3; 9 bases map to TRBD2. V shed 4 bases, J shed 1 base, and the junction held 3 bases outside the gene matches. CDR1 and CDR2 (germline): LNHDA, SQIVND (reference sequence). This CDR3 is 15 amino acids long.